This TCR beta chain was obtained from a study of blood T cells in healthy people across ages. Study background: About one barcoded beta molecule per two T cells was captured by template switching.

This CDR3 comprises 13 residues. Per germline, CDR1 MRHNA and CDR2 SNTAGT. Trimming removed 4 bases from V and 7 bases from J, with 8 bases in between. A few counts support this clonotype. What it binds is not known. Then a second PCR, running roughly 6 to 11 cycles, was carried out with a sample-barcoded 5' primer and a J-beta primer mix. TCRdb reprocessed the 5' RACE reads via MiXCR and lists one record per CDR3 protein. The data show over 1,300,000 distinct CDR3 sequences, 59% seen once. Findings and caveats of the study: Strong correlation was found linking TCR beta diversity to naive T cell percentage.

The sample comprised blood. The sequence was obtained from a man aged 18 to 29 in good health. The rearrangement links TRBV6-4 to TRBJ1-6; D is unresolved. Written as DNA, the CDR3 is TGTGCCAGCAGTGCCGAACAGAATTCACCCCTCCACTTT. It is translated as CASSAEQNSPLHF.